Sequencing of this T cell receptor (beta chain) was carried out in a study of shared clonotypes between healthy human individuals. Overall study findings and caveats: Sampling covered blood only; tissue repertoires likely differ.

Deep was the level at which the assay was run. The table came from immunoSEQ multiplex PCR; TCRdb's copy has only in-frame clones and leaves some out. Here the sample spans about 470,000 clones, 70% to 80% being singletons. Every one of the donors was a Caucasian adult that lived in Nashville, Tennessee. Germline CDR1 and CDR2: SGHNT and YYREEE (reference sequence). Losses at the gene ends were 4 bases for V and 3 bases for J; bases not matched to a gene: 9. This CDR3 spans 15 amino acids. Comments on this clone: Its antigen is unknown.

The sample consisted of PBMCs. The V gene is TRBV5-4, the J gene TRBJ2-7; 8 bases map to TRBD2. This clonotype was obtained from a woman aged 40 to 50 in good health. Some clones in this sample may be carry-over from other donors' samples. As DNA, the CDR3 is TGTGCCAGCAGCCCCAGCGGGGGCCTAAACTACGAGCAGTACTTC. Translating it yields CASSPSGGLNYEQYF.